These 17 T cell receptor beta chains originate from one sample sequenced in a study of blood T cell repertoires in COVID-19. Only in-frame clones appear in the TCRdb table, and some are missing; sequencing was by immunoSEQ multiplex PCR. The data show over 60,000 clones, around nine tenths seen once. The sequenced material came from peripheral blood. The origin of the receptors is a man aged 60 to 69 with acute or convalescent COVID-19.

The V call is TRBV5-5, the J call TRBJ2-1, with 12 bases identical to TRBD2. The CDR3 loop spans 14 amino acids. CDR1 and CDR2 from the germline V gene are SGHKS and YYEKEE (reference sequence). V was pared by 5 bases and J by 7 bases, with 4 bases of the junction left unmatched. CDR3 protein: CASSRGLAGNEQFF. Here the CDR3 DNA reads TGTGCCAGCAGTCGAGGACTAGCGGGGAATGAGCAGTTCTTC.

The chain combines TRBV7-8 with TRBJ2-3, with 8 nucleotides matching TRBD1. V shed 5 bases, J shed 1 base, and the junction held 5 bases outside the gene matches. The CDR3 covers 15 residues. Germline lookup yields CDR1 SGHVS and CDR2 FQNEAQ. The CDR3 protein is CASSQQGAGTDTQYF. The CDR3 DNA reads TGTGCCAGCAGCCAGCAGGGGGCCGGCACAGATACGCAGTATTTT.

This chain joins TRBV4-1 and TRBJ1-6; D perhaps matches TRBD1 (6 bases). In germline, CDR1 is MGHRA, CDR2 YSYEKL. Trimming took 6 bases from V and 7 from J, leaving 16 bases between them. The CDR3 totals 15 residues. CDR3 sequence: CASRPPAGENSPLHF. The CDR3 bases are TGCGCCAGCAGACCCCCGGCAGGGGAAAATTCACCCCTCCACTTT.

The J gene is TRBJ2-2, the V gene TRBV28; no definite D call. V was trimmed by 8 bases and J by 3 bases, leaving 7 bases between them. Germline-derived CDR1 and CDR2 are MDHEN and SYDVKM. CDR3 size: 12 residues. CDR3 amino acids: CASFSYTGELFF. The CDR3 DNA sequence: TGTGCCAGCTTTAGCTACACCGGGGAGCTGTTTTTT.

The V call is TRBV2, the J call TRBJ2-1, with 7 bases that match TRBD2. The CDR3 runs to 14 residues. J was trimmed by 7 bases and V by 6 bases; bases with no gene match: 9. CDR1 is SNHLY, CDR2 FYNNEI, per germline. The CDR3 loop is CASRRRDYLNEQFF. The CDR3 DNA reads TGTGCCAGCAGGCGCCGGGACTACCTGAATGAGCAGTTCTTC.

This chain joins TRBV11-1 and TRBJ1-1; D not resolved. Trimming took 0 bases from V and 6 from J, leaving 14 bases between them. This CDR3 has 15 residues. The V gene's germline CDR1 is SGHAT and CDR2 FQDESV (reference sequence). The CDR3 nucleotides are TGTGCCAGCAGCTTAGCGAATACGGGTTATCCTGAAGCTTTCTTT. Translation: CASSLANTGYPEAFF.

This chain links TRBV2 with TRBJ1-1; D possibly corresponds to TRBD1 (5 bases). The CDR3 loop spans 13 amino acids. Germline-derived CDR1 and CDR2 are SNHLY and FYNNEI. Trimming left V 7 bases short and J 0 bases short, with 9 bases between. The CDR3: CASTGTLNTEAFF. Here the CDR3 DNA reads TGTGCCAGCACTGGGACTCTGAACACTGAAGCTTTCTTT. The full variable domain, its missing parts supplied by reference TRBV2 and TRBJ1-1, is EPEVTQTPSHQVTQMGQEVILRCVPISNHLYFYWYRQILGQKVEFLVSFYNNEISEKSEIFDDQFSVERPDGSNFTLKIRSTKLEDSAMYFCASTGTLNTEAFFGQGTRLTVV.

The chain recombines TRBV19 with TRBJ1-2, with D unclear. Germline CDR1 LNHDA, CDR2 SQIVND (reference sequence). V lost 6 bases to trimming and J lost 13 bases, with 12 bases between them. This CDR3 is built from 10 residues. The CDR3 region is CASSSVRFTF. The CDR3 DNA follows: TGTGCCAGTAGCTCGGTTCGTTTCACCTTC.

The gene calls are TRBV5-1 and TRBJ2-1; 7 nucleotides match TRBD1. The V gene's germline CDR1 is SGHRS and CDR2 YFSETQ. The V and J ends lost 2 bases and 8 bases, in that order; junction bases with no gene match: 16. CDR3 length: 17 residues. The CDR3 sequence: CASSFSRDSYLSDEQFF. The DNA for the CDR3 is TGCGCCAGCAGCTTCTCCAGGGACAGCTATTTGTCCGATGAGCAGTTCTTC.

CDR3 nucleotides: TGTGCCATCACTAGGGAGGCGAGCTCCTACGAGCAGTACTTC. Amino acids: CAITREASSYEQYF. The gene calls are TRBV10-3 and TRBJ2-7; D possibly corresponds to TRBD2 (6 bases). Looked up from germline, CDR1 is ENHRY and CDR2 is SYGVKD. There are 14 residues in the CDR3. V gave up 7 bases and J gave up 0 bases, with 13 bases separating them.

The V and J genes are TRBV11-2 and TRBJ2-7; 9 bases are a match to TRBD2. Trimming took 4 bases from V and 3 from J; bases not matched to a gene: 10. The CDR3 is 16 amino acids. The germline V gene encodes CDR1 SGHAT and CDR2 FQNNGV. CDR3 DNA sequence: TGTGCCAGCAGCTCAACTAGCGGGCCGTTCGGCTACGAGCAGTACTTC. This gives the protein CASSSTSGPFGYEQYF.

The chain recombines TRBV25-1 with TRBJ2-2, with TRBD1 as a possible D gene (5 bases). Germline lookup yields CDR1 MGHDK and CDR2 SYGVNS. The CDR3 totals 17 residues. Trimming stripped 2 bases from V and 1 base from J, with 14 bases between. The CDR3 sequence is CASSERGNRLNTGELFF. The CDR3 DNA sequence: TGTGCCAGCAGTGAAAGGGGCAACAGGTTGAACACCGGGGAGCTGTTTTTT.

The genes are TRBV7-9 and TRBJ2-7, with 8 bases fitting TRBD1. The V gene's germline CDR1 is SEHNR and CDR2 FQNEAQ (reference sequence). This CDR3 spans 15 amino acids. Losses at the gene ends were 3 bases for V and 3 bases for J; bases not matched to a gene: 7. The CDR3 nucleotides read TGTGCCAGCAGCTTCCGAGGGGGACAGGTCTACGAGCAGTACTTC. This encodes CASSFRGGQVYEQYF.

This rearrangement joins TRBV19 to TRBJ1-5; the D gene is possibly TRBD1 (5 bases). Germline CDR1 reads LNHDA; CDR2 reads SQIVND (reference sequence). This CDR3 contains 14 residues. Trimming took 5 bases from V and 4 from J, leaving 12 bases between them. The CDR3 sequence is CASSWGGWNQPQHF. The CDR3 region has the DNA TGTGCCAGTAGTTGGGGGGGTTGGAATCAGCCCCAGCATTTT.

This rearrangement joins TRBV27 to TRBJ1-2; D is ambiguous. The CDR3 spans 13 residues. Germline loops: CDR1 MNHEY, CDR2 SMNVEV (reference sequence). Trimming shortened V by 2 bases and J by 4 bases, and 8 bases separated the two germline ends. The CDR3 DNA reads TGTGCCAGCAGTTTAGGGCCGTTCTATGGCTACACCTTC. Its protein product is CASSLGPFYGYTF.

V usage is TRBV7-3 and J usage is TRBJ2-7; D is possibly TRBD1 (5 bases). Trimming took 2 bases from V and 2 from J, leaving 13 bases between them. In germline, CDR1 is SGHTA, CDR2 FQGTGA. CDR3 length equals 15 residues. The CDR3 DNA follows: TGTGCCAGCAGCTTATCTTCCCAACAGGCCTACGAGCAGTACTTC. Protein sequence: CASSLSSQQAYEQYF.

The chain links TRBV6-6 to TRBJ1-1, with TRBD1 as a possible D gene (5 bases). V was cut by 5 bases and J by 4 bases, with 11 bases left in between. CDR1 and CDR2 (germline): MNHNY, SVGAGI (reference sequence). The CDR3 has 13 residues. CDR3 residues: CASSLTASTEAFF. In DNA, the CDR3 is TGTGCCAGCAGTCTGACAGCTAGCACTGAAGCTTTCTTT.